Listed below are T cell receptor beta chains from one sample, sequenced in a study of T-cell memory formation after mild COVID-19. MiXCR was run by TCRdb on the 5' RACE reads, yielding one entry per CDR3 protein. The sample lists under 110,000 distinct CDR3 sequences, 12% seen once, with 27% in the top ten. The source material was PBMCs or a T cell subset sorted from them (not recorded which). The origin of the receptors is an adult woman who had mild COVID-19 (a few samples of this study predate the infection). Cell type and time point are not known. The CDR3 runs from the conserved cysteine through the conserved F or W. A D gene is named only where the DNA matches it firmly. Only some rows state a clone size, as once, few, many or a class for expanded clones.

V: TRBV12-3/TRBV12-4
J: TRBJ1-1
D: TRBD1
size: -
DNA: TGTGCCAGCAGTTACAGGACAGGTATGAACACTGAAGCTTTCTTT
CDR3: CASSYRTGMNTEAFF

V: TRBV7-2
J: TRBJ1-2
D: -
size: few
DNA: TGTGCCAGCAGCTTAGAGTACAGCCCGTACTATCTAGATGGCTACACCTTC
CDR3: CASSLEYSPYYLDGYTF

V: TRBV5-1
J: TRBJ1-5
D: TRBD1
size: -
DNA: TGCGCCAGCAGCTTGGGCTGGACAGGGGATCAGCCCCAGCATTTT
CDR3: CASSLGWTGDQPQHF

V: TRBV19
J: TRBJ2-7
D: TRBD2
size: -
DNA: TGTGCCAGTAGTATGTCCGGGACTAGCGGGTACGAGCAGTACTTC
CDR3: CASSMSGTSGYEQYF

V: TRBV7-7
J: TRBJ2-6
D: TRBD1
size: -
DNA: TGTGCCAGCAGCCCCGACAGGGCTCCCTCCTCTGGGGCCAACGTCCTGACTTTC
CDR3: CASSPDRAPSSGANVLTF

V: TRBV6-4
J: TRBJ2-1
D: TRBD2
size: many
DNA: TGTGCCAGCAGTGCAGGGACTAGCGGGAATGAGCAGTTCTTC
CDR3: CASSAGTSGNEQFF

V: TRBV20-1
J: TRBJ1-1
D: -
size: few
DNA: TGCAGTGCTAGACAGACAGGGAACACTGAAGCTTTCTTT
CDR3: CSARQTGNTEAFF

V: TRBV7-3
J: TRBJ2-1
D: TRBD1
size: -
DNA: TGTGCCAGCAGCTTCCGGACAGGAGAAAAGAGGAATGAGCAGTTCTTC
CDR3: CASSFRTGEKRNEQFF

V: TRBV4-1
J: TRBJ2-7
D: -
size: -
DNA: TGCGCCAGCAGCCCAGTGGGACCGGGGGACGAGCAGTACTTC
CDR3: CASSPVGPGDEQYF

V: TRBV11-2
J: TRBJ2-5
D: -
size: many
DNA: TGTGCCAGCATGCAACAGGCGGAGACCCAGTACTTC
CDR3: CASMQQAETQYF

V: TRBV5-1
J: TRBJ1-4
D: -
size: -
DNA: TGCGCCAGCAGCTTGACAGCAAATGAAAAACTGTTTTTT
CDR3: CASSLTANEKLFF

V: TRBV7-8
J: TRBJ2-5
D: -
size: few
DNA: TGTGCCAGCACCCGGAGGGACTCTCTGAGAGAAACCCAGTACTTC
CDR3: CASTRRDSLRETQYF

V: TRBV14
J: TRBJ2-7
D: -
size: -
DNA: TGTGCCAGCAGCCAAGATCCCGGAGAGTCCTACGAGCAGTACTTC
CDR3: CASSQDPGESYEQYF

V: TRBV4-1
J: TRBJ2-7
D: TRBD2
size: -
DNA: TGCGCCAGCACCAAGGACACGGGGGGCTCCTACGAGCAGTACTTC
CDR3: CASTKDTGGSYEQYF

V: TRBV4-1
J: TRBJ2-2
D: -
size: many
DNA: TGCGCCAGCAGCCCAGGTGCCGGGGAGCTGTTTTTT
CDR3: CASSPGAGELFF

V: TRBV7-6
J: TRBJ2-7
D: TRBD2
size: many
DNA: TGTGCCAGCAGCTCTGGACTAGCGGGAGTGAGCTCCTACGAGCAGTACTTC
CDR3: CASSSGLAGVSSYEQYF

V: TRBV7-9
J: TRBJ2-3
D: -
size: many
DNA: TGTGCCAGCAGCTTAGAGGATAGCACAGATACGCAGTATTTT
CDR3: CASSLEDSTDTQYF

V: TRBV9
J: TRBJ2-3
D: -
size: few
DNA: TGTGCCAGCAGCATGTGGAATAGTGGGGTTACCCCAGATACGCAGTATTTT
CDR3: CASSMWNSGVTPDTQYF

V: TRBV7-9
J: TRBJ2-1
D: TRBD2
size: -
DNA: TGTGCCAGCAGCTCCCTAGCGGGGGGAACCTACAATGAGCAGTTCTTC
CDR3: CASSSLAGGTYNEQFF

V: TRBV19
J: TRBJ1-2
D: TRBD1
size: medium-sized
DNA: TGTGCCAGTAGGGCCGGGACAGTAAACGGCTACACCTTC
CDR3: CASRAGTVNGYTF

V: TRBV5-1
J: TRBJ1-1
D: TRBD1
size: -
DNA: TGCGCCAGCAGCTTGACACAGGGGGCAGGCGCTGAAGCTTTCTTT
CDR3: CASSLTQGAGAEAFF